Shown below are 27 T cell receptor beta chains from a single sample sequenced in a study of post-analysis software for immune sequencing data. Their antigens are not known. Libraries were made from TCR beta cDNA, and they carried unique molecular identifiers. TCRdb reanalysed the PCR reads using MiXCR and keeps one entry per CDR3 protein. The data contain hundreds of thousands of distinct CDR3 sequences, less than 35% of them singletons. Study outcomes and limitations: Controls showed lower frequencies than patients for four to six TRBV segments, and TRBV5-6, TRBV5-1 and TRBV20-1 were among these.

Sequenced input: blood. All receptors derive from a girl between 5 and 17 years old with multiple sclerosis.

The chain links TRBV4-3 to TRBJ2-1; 11 positions agree with TRBD2. Germline CDR1 is LGHNA and CDR2 is YSLEER. The CDR3 is 17 amino acids. V gave up 0 bases and J gave up 7 bases; unmatched junction bases: 8. CDR3 coding DNA: TGCGCCAGCAGCCAAGAGTCTCCTAGCGGGAGGTGGAATGAGCAGTTCTTC. Protein: CASSQESPSGRWNEQFF.

The V and J genes are TRBV21-1 and TRBJ2-7; TRBD2, the D gene given by the table, was not confirmed from the DNA. TRBV21-1 corresponds to a pseudogene. The CDR3 covers 16 residues. In nucleotides, the CDR3 is TGTGCCAGCAGCACCATTCGCGGGGGGAGCTCCTACGAGCAGTACTTC. Protein sequence: CASSTIRGGSSYEQYF.

The rearrangement links TRBV6-1 to TRBJ2-3; 7 bases are shared with TRBD1. The CDR3 sequence is 16 residues long. Trimming cost V 3 bases and J 3 bases; bases outside gene matches: 9. CDR1 is MNHNS, CDR2 SASEGT, per germline. The CDR3 DNA reads TGTGCCAGCAGTGAGACAGGGAATGTCAGGACAGATACGCAGTATTTT. Encoded protein: CASSETGNVRTDTQYF.

This clonotype was detected only a few times. The chain employs TRBV6-2 or TRBV6-3 and TRBJ2-6; TRBD1 aligns across 8 bases. V lost 1 base, J lost 5 bases, and 4 bases stayed unmatched. Germline lookup yields CDR1 MNHEY and CDR2 SVGEGT. The CDR3 has 16 amino acids. The chain's CDR3 is CASSYWTGLRANVLTF. CDR3 sequence (DNA): TGTGCCAGCAGTTACTGGACAGGGCTCCGGGCCAACGTCCTGACTTTC.

The sample holds a few counts of this clonotype. The J gene is TRBJ2-5, the V gene TRBV29-1; D is possibly TRBD2 (6 bases). V lost 3 bases and J lost 2, with 10 bases in between. The germline CDR1 and CDR2 sequences are SQVTM and ANQGSEA. The CDR3 has 13 amino acids. The CDR3 here is CSVEGGAQETQYF. The CDR3 bases are TGCAGCGTTGAGGGGGGAGCTCAAGAGACCCAGTACTTC. The whole variable domain, filled in from reference TRBV29-1 and TRBJ2-5, reads SAVISQKPSRDICQRGTSLTIQCQVDSQVTMMFWYRQQPGQSLTLIATANQGSEATYESGFVIDKFPISRPNLTFSTLTVSNMSPEDSSIYLCSVEGGAQETQYFGPGTRLLVL.

This clonotype was seen a handful of times. The chain carries TRBV6-6 and TRBJ2-7; a possible D gene is TRBD1 (6 bases). V lost 6 bases, J lost 5 bases, and 23 bases lay in between. The germline V gene encodes CDR1 MNHNY and CDR2 SVGAGI (reference sequence). This CDR3 contains 16 residues. The CDR3 bases are TGTGCCAGCAGCCCAAGGGCGACAGGACCATCCGACGAGCAGTACTTC. It yields the protein CASSPRATGPSDEQYF.

The rearrangement uses TRBV5-5 and TRBJ2-3, with TRBD2 identical over 9 bases. The CDR3 loop spans 16 amino acids. J was trimmed by 3 bases and V by 5 bases; bases with no gene match: 10. Germline values: CDR1 SGHKS, CDR2 YYEKEE (reference sequence). DNA for the CDR3: TGTGCCAGCAGGTCCAACCGGCTAGCGGGAACAGATACGCAGTATTTT. Its translation is CASRSNRLAGTDTQYF.

The chain joins TRBV28 to TRBJ2-1; D is perhaps TRBD2 (6 bases). The CDR3 contains 14 residues. V shed 6 bases and J shed 2 bases, with 11 bases lying between them. Germline V gene lookup returns CDR1 MDHEN and CDR2 SYDVKM. This CDR3 is CASSRLVPYNEQFF. The DNA of the CDR3 is TGTGCCAGCAGCCGACTAGTGCCCTACAATGAGCAGTTCTTC.

The gene calls are TRBV10-3 and TRBJ2-5; tentatively, D is TRBD2 (5 bases). V lost 3 bases, J lost 5 bases, and 13 bases lay in between. Germline lookup yields CDR1 ENHRY and CDR2 SYGVKD. CDR3 length: 14 residues. Here the CDR3 reads CAISDSYQRETQYF. In DNA, the CDR3 is TGTGCCATCAGTGACAGCTACCAGCGGGAGACCCAGTACTTC.

This clonotype showed up just a few times. The J gene is TRBJ1-6, the V gene TRBV4-3; 7 bases match TRBD1. The germline V gene encodes CDR1 LGHNA and CDR2 YSLEER. Trimming removed 0 bases from V and 9 bases from J; junction bases left unmatched: 2. CDR3 length equals 14 residues. CDR3 nucleotides: TGCGCCAGCAGCCAAGACAACAGGGGTTCACCCCTCCACTTT. It encodes CASSQDNRGSPLHF.

In the case of this clonotype: Compared with germline, one end of the junction differs, possibly owing to a read error. This chain links TRBV7-2 with TRBJ1-6; maybe TRBD1 (5 bases). Germline V gene data show CDR1 as SGHTA and CDR2 as FQGNSA. This CDR3 contains 15 residues. The CDR3 DNA follows: TGTGCCAGCAGCTTACTCCCAGGGAGAAATTCACCCCCCCACTTT. This sequence encodes CASSLLPGRNSPPHF.

The chain employs TRBV20-1 and TRBJ1-6; D gene unclear. CDR3 length: 13 residues. The V end was cut by 1 base, the J end by 6 bases, with 7 bases between. Germline assignment: CDR1 DFQATT and CDR2 SNEGSKA (reference sequence). The CDR3 coding sequence is TGCAGTGCTAGAGGGCAGCCTAATTCACCCCTCCACTTT. This translates into CSARGQPNSPLHF.

J is TRBJ2-7 and V is TRBV29-1; D ambiguous. The length of the CDR3 is 12 residues. Germline V gene data show CDR1 as SQVTM and CDR2 as ANQGSEA. V lost 4 bases, J lost 2 bases, and 9 bases lay in between. The CDR3 bases are TGCAGCGTTGGCCCAGGAGCCTACGAGCAGTACTTC. Encoded protein: CSVGPGAYEQYF.

This clonotype was detected only a few times. The chain combines TRBV3-1 with TRBJ2-1; D could derive from TRBD1 or TRBD2 (5 bases each). Germline-derived CDR1 and CDR2 are LGHDT and YNNKEL (reference sequence). The CDR3 covers 15 residues. Trimming left V 4 bases short and J 0 bases short, with 10 bases between. The CDR3: CASSPPGTSYNEQFF. CDR3 sequence (DNA): TGTGCCAGCAGCCCCCCTGGGACCTCCTACAATGAGCAGTTCTTC.

The J gene is TRBJ2-7, the V gene TRBV5-1; 8 bases fit TRBD1. Germline CDR1 is SGHRS and CDR2 is YFSETQ. This CDR3 contains 15 residues. V trimming: 2 bases; J trimming: 6 bases; junction bases outside the gene matches: 10. The CDR3, as DNA: TGCGCCAGCAGCTTACTACAGGGGGTGGCGGTCGAGCAGTACTTC. Residues: CASSLLQGVAVEQYF. The full variable domain, its missing parts supplied by reference TRBV5-1 and TRBJ2-7, is KAGVTQTPRYLIKTRGQQVTLSCSPISGHRSVSWYQQTPGQGLQFLFEYFSETQRNKGNFPGRFSGRQFSNSRSEMNVSTLELGDSALYLCASSLLQGVAVEQYFGPGTRLTVT.

The chain couples TRBV7-2 to TRBJ1-3; unclear D gene. Per the germline V gene, CDR1 is SGHTA and CDR2 is FQGNSA. Trimming took 3 bases from V and 4 from J, leaving 10 bases between them. This CDR3 comprises 14 residues. As DNA, the CDR3 is TGTGCCAGCAGCTTTACGGTTGAAGGAAACACCATATATTTT. It yields the protein CASSFTVEGNTIYF.

This clonotype was observed a handful of times. CDR3 DNA: TGCGCCAGCAGCTTGGGCTCCTCCCCAAGGACTGAAGCTTTCTTT. It codes for CASSLGSSPRTEAFF. The chain employs TRBV5-1 and TRBJ1-1, with D unclear. V was trimmed by 0 bases and J by 5 bases, leaving 14 bases between them. CDR3 length equals 15 residues. CDR1 and CDR2 (germline): SGHRS, YFSETQ.

The DNA of the CDR3 is TGTGCCAGCAGCCGGCAGGGACAGGTCAATGAGCAGTTCTTC. This codes for CASSRQGQVNEQFF. The gene calls are TRBV3-1 and TRBJ2-1, with TRBD1 identical over 8 bases. Trimming cost V 4 bases and J 6 bases; bases outside gene matches: 5. CDR3 length: 14 amino acids. CDR1 is LGHDT, CDR2 YNNKEL, per germline (reference sequence).

V usage is TRBV13 and J usage is TRBJ2-7; 10 bases match TRBD1. The length of the CDR3 is 17 residues. Germline V lookup: CDR1 PRHDT, CDR2 FYEKMQ (reference sequence). V was clipped by 3 bases and J by 6 bases; unmatched bases: 14. The CDR3, as DNA: TGTGCCAGCAGCTTCCCTTCACTGGGACAGGGGATTAGCGAGCAGTACTTC. The encoded protein is CASSFPSLGQGISEQYF.

Only one count was recorded for this clonotype. The rearrangement links TRBV12-3 or TRBV12-4 to TRBJ2-1; D is unresolved. Trimming removed 4 bases from V and 4 bases from J, with 11 bases in between. The CDR3 covers 14 residues. CDR3 in amino acids: CASSWPVGYNEQFF. The CDR3 nucleotides read TGTGCCAGCAGTTGGCCCGTGGGATACAATGAGCAGTTCTTC.

This clonotype turned up a few times. The chain couples TRBV20-1 to TRBJ2-1; TRBD2 agrees at 9 bases. V lost 3 bases and J lost 12; bases outside the gene matches: 12. Germline lookup yields CDR1 DFQATT and CDR2 SNEGSKA (reference sequence). The CDR3 sequence is 14 residues long. CDR3 amino acids: CSASRAGGHLLQFF. The CDR3 DNA follows: TGCAGTGCTAGTAGGGCGGGAGGGCATTTGTTGCAGTTCTTC.

The chain carries TRBV11-2 and TRBJ2-1; the D gene is possibly TRBD1 (5 bases). Germline V lookup: CDR1 SGHAT, CDR2 FQNNGV. This CDR3 spans 15 amino acids. The V end was cut by 5 bases, the J end by 7 bases, with 18 bases between. In nucleotides, the CDR3 is TGTGCCAGCAGCCTCCCTGGGGCCGGTGGAAATGAGCAGTTCTTC. Its translation is CASSLPGAGGNEQFF.

The genes are TRBV29-1 and TRBJ2-2; D is unclear. V shed 4 bases and J shed 0 bases, with 9 bases lying between them. This CDR3 spans 14 amino acids. Germline-derived CDR1 and CDR2 are SQVTM and ANQGSEA. The chain's CDR3 is CSVGPAANTGELFF. The DNA for the CDR3 is TGCAGCGTTGGACCCGCGGCGAACACCGGGGAGCTGTTTTTT.

The chain uses TRBV2 and TRBJ1-3; D is uncertain. V was trimmed by 4 bases and J by 7 bases, leaving 5 bases between them. Germline V gene sequence: CDR1 SNHLY, CDR2 FYNNEI. The CDR3 is 11 amino acids. CDR3 coding DNA: TGTGCCAGCAGTGTACGGAACACCATATATTTT. Its translation: CASSVRNTIYF.

V is TRBV28 and J is TRBJ1-2; tentatively, D is TRBD1 (6 bases). The CDR3 is 14 residues long. V shed 6 bases and J shed 6 bases, with 17 bases lying between them. Germline V CDR1 and CDR2: MDHEN, SYDVKM. The CDR3 DNA is TGTGCCAGCAGCGGGGGCCCGGCAAGGCATGGCTACACCTTC. It specifies CASSGGPARHGYTF.

The V call is TRBV7-8, the J call TRBJ1-1; the match to TRBD1 covers 7 bases. CDR1 is SGHVS and CDR2 is FQNEAQ in the germline V gene. The V segment lost 5 bases and the J segment 4 bases; nucleotides outside the gene matches: 10. The CDR3 runs to 15 residues. The CDR3 DNA follows: TGTGCCAGCAGCCCTTCAGGACAGGAACTCACTGAAGCTTTCTTT. Encoded protein: CASSPSGQELTEAFF.

This clonotype was seen a handful of times. The chain employs TRBV10-3 and TRBJ2-1; D not certain. CDR1 is ENHRY, CDR2 SYGVKD, per germline. The CDR3 extends over 12 amino acids. The V and J ends lost 3 bases and 8 bases respectively, with 8 bases between them. The CDR3 sequence is CAISDLPDEQFF. For the CDR3, the DNA is TGTGCCATCAGTGACCTCCCGGATGAGCAGTTCTTC.